These T cell receptor beta chains were read from a single sample in a study of tissue T cells after allogeneic stem cell transplantation. The assay was immunoSEQ multiplex PCR, and TCRdb's table has in-frame clones only and misses some. The sample lists about 43,000 clones, approximately 92% occurring once. Sample: blood, taken before transplantation. The receptors derive from a woman aged 35 to 75 who later had graft-versus-host disease after an allogeneic stem cell transplant. Both conserved end residues are trimmed from each CDR3. Fields, in order: V gene, J gene, D gene, CDR3 protein. The D gene is left open where the match is weak.

v_gene: TRBV19; j_gene: TRBJ2-3; d_gene: -; CDR3aa: ASSIDPQGPQY
v_gene: TRBV5-1; j_gene: TRBJ1-5; d_gene: -; CDR3aa: ASSLNPSNQPQH
v_gene: TRBV24-1; j_gene: TRBJ2-3; d_gene: -; CDR3aa: ATSGESTDTQY
v_gene: TRBV30; j_gene: TRBJ2-2; d_gene: -; CDR3aa: AWSRRTTGELF
v_gene: TRBV5-1; j_gene: TRBJ1-1; d_gene: -; CDR3aa: ASSFGTKGPNTEAF
v_gene: TRBV2; j_gene: TRBJ1-1; d_gene: -; CDR3aa: ASSETREGAAF
v_gene: TRBV19; j_gene: TRBJ1-5; d_gene: TRBD1; CDR3aa: ASSRTTGRGNQPQH
v_gene: TRBV6-2/TRBV6-3; j_gene: TRBJ2-1; d_gene: -; CDR3aa: ASSYSGLITYNEQF
v_gene: TRBV7-2; j_gene: TRBJ1-6; d_gene: -; CDR3aa: ASSLSSGSPLH
v_gene: TRBV12-3/TRBV12-4; j_gene: TRBJ2-7; d_gene: -; CDR3aa: ASSFLWSYEQY
v_gene: TRBV7-2; j_gene: TRBJ2-3; d_gene: -; CDR3aa: ASSLRARGTDTQY
v_gene: TRBV5-1; j_gene: TRBJ2-2; d_gene: -; CDR3aa: ASSWGAGAGELF
v_gene: TRBV29-1; j_gene: TRBJ2-1; d_gene: -; CDR3aa: SVEVGGAFVQF
v_gene: TRBV19; j_gene: TRBJ2-5; d_gene: TRBD2; CDR3aa: ASSPGLASVETQY
v_gene: TRBV10-3; j_gene: TRBJ1-1; d_gene: -; CDR3aa: AISESRKGHRNTEAF
v_gene: TRBV2; j_gene: TRBJ2-1; d_gene: TRBD2; CDR3aa: ASRGGVPYNEQF
v_gene: TRBV5-1; j_gene: TRBJ1-4; d_gene: -; CDR3aa: ASSFQNEKLF
v_gene: TRBV27; j_gene: TRBJ2-7; d_gene: -; CDR3aa: ASNPSRTNSYEQY
v_gene: TRBV4-3; j_gene: TRBJ2-3; d_gene: TRBD2; CDR3aa: ASSQDIAGGADTQY
v_gene: TRBV7-9; j_gene: TRBJ1-5; d_gene: -; CDR3aa: ASSLAHQPQH
v_gene: TRBV12-3/TRBV12-4; j_gene: TRBJ1-1; d_gene: -; CDR3aa: ASNLYQNTEAF
v_gene: TRBV5-6; j_gene: TRBJ1-2; d_gene: -; CDR3aa: ASSLRASNYGYT
v_gene: TRBV19; j_gene: TRBJ2-3; d_gene: TRBD2; CDR3aa: ASSIAKTSGPTDTQY
v_gene: TRBV6-6; j_gene: TRBJ2-1; d_gene: -; CDR3aa: ASSPIRRSSYNEQF
v_gene: TRBV7-2; j_gene: TRBJ2-2; d_gene: TRBD1; CDR3aa: ASSTQRGLDTGELF
v_gene: TRBV2; j_gene: TRBJ2-7; d_gene: -; CDR3aa: ASSLTRHIQGTYEQY
v_gene: TRBV29-1; j_gene: TRBJ2-7; d_gene: -; CDR3aa: SAGDGSYEQY
v_gene: TRBV7-2; j_gene: TRBJ1-4; d_gene: TRBD1; CDR3aa: ASSFDRGEEKLF
v_gene: TRBV5-8; j_gene: TRBJ1-2; d_gene: -; CDR3aa: ASSLKGAGAGYGYT
v_gene: TRBV18; j_gene: TRBJ2-1; d_gene: -; CDR3aa: ASSPPDGGAYNEQF
v_gene: TRBV7-2; j_gene: TRBJ2-3; d_gene: -; CDR3aa: ASSPQAGTTDTQY
v_gene: TRBV10-3; j_gene: TRBJ1-2; d_gene: TRBD1; CDR3aa: AIGQGGTYGYT
v_gene: TRBV18; j_gene: TRBJ2-7; d_gene: -; CDR3aa: ASSPLSDEQY
v_gene: TRBV19; j_gene: TRBJ1-1; d_gene: -; CDR3aa: ASSTRRGQPEDTEAF
v_gene: TRBV18; j_gene: TRBJ1-4; d_gene: TRBD1; CDR3aa: ASSRDRGEKLF
v_gene: TRBV30; j_gene: TRBJ2-1; d_gene: TRBD2; CDR3aa: AVGLAVINNEQF
v_gene: TRBV18; j_gene: TRBJ2-7; d_gene: TRBD2; CDR3aa: ASSPGTSGEQY
v_gene: TRBV6-6; j_gene: TRBJ1-1; d_gene: -; CDR3aa: ASSYSTGKNTEAF
v_gene: TRBV3-1/TRBV3-2; j_gene: TRBJ1-5; d_gene: TRBD1; CDR3aa: ARGGTGPYQPQH
v_gene: TRBV29-1; j_gene: TRBJ2-5; d_gene: -; CDR3aa: SVEKQRETQY
v_gene: TRBV30; j_gene: TRBJ1-4; d_gene: -; CDR3aa: AWSSGATNEKLF
v_gene: TRBV19; j_gene: TRBJ1-3; d_gene: -; CDR3aa: ASRKTGSSGNTIY
v_gene: TRBV24-1; j_gene: TRBJ2-1; d_gene: TRBD2; CDR3aa: ATSEGLAGTYNEQF
v_gene: TRBV30; j_gene: TRBJ2-7; d_gene: TRBD2; CDR3aa: AWSRGLAVTYEQY
v_gene: TRBV5-1; j_gene: TRBJ2-5; d_gene: TRBD2; CDR3aa: ASRSTSGRARETQY
v_gene: TRBV5-6; j_gene: TRBJ1-1; d_gene: -; CDR3aa: ASSFLHGRTEAF
v_gene: TRBV7-2; j_gene: TRBJ2-1; d_gene: -; CDR3aa: ASSLVGSPSVNEQF
v_gene: TRBV14; j_gene: TRBJ2-4; d_gene: -; CDR3aa: ASSQGGAYNMDIQY
v_gene: TRBV30; j_gene: TRBJ2-5; d_gene: -; CDR3aa: AWTDMLGAQETQY
v_gene: TRBV5-1; j_gene: TRBJ2-3; d_gene: -; CDR3aa: ASSLGGEPDTQY
v_gene: TRBV28; j_gene: TRBJ1-5; d_gene: -; CDR3aa: ASSSQGYFTDSNQPQH
v_gene: TRBV7-2; j_gene: TRBJ2-5; d_gene: -; CDR3aa: ASSSFGYSMY
v_gene: TRBV15; j_gene: TRBJ1-1; d_gene: TRBD1; CDR3aa: ATSRLRQGGTEAF
v_gene: TRBV6-5; j_gene: TRBJ2-7; d_gene: -; CDR3aa: ATRTVNSYEQY
v_gene: TRBV19; j_gene: TRBJ2-2; d_gene: -; CDR3aa: ASTGRLAANTGELF
v_gene: TRBV3-1/TRBV3-2; j_gene: TRBJ1-1; d_gene: -; CDR3aa: ASSLMNTEAF
v_gene: TRBV7-2; j_gene: TRBJ2-5; d_gene: TRBD2; CDR3aa: ASSRGRLQETQY
v_gene: TRBV15; j_gene: TRBJ2-7; d_gene: -; CDR3aa: ATSRARGLGVHEQY